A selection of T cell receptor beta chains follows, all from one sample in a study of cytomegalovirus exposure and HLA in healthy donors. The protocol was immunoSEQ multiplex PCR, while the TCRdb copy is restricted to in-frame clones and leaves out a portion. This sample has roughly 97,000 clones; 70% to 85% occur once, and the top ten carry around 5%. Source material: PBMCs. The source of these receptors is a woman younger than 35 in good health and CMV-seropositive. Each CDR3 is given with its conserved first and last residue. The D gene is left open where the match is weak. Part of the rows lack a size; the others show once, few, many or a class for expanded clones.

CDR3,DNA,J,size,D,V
CASSPGADTQYF,TGCGCCAGCAGTCCAGGGGCAGATACGCAGTATTTT,TRBJ2-3,few,-,TRBV10-2
CAWSIGGRGNTIYF,TGTGCCTGGAGTATTGGAGGGCGTGGAAACACCATATATTTT,TRBJ1-3,-,-,TRBV30
CASSERTGGETQYF,TGTGCCAGCTCTGAGCGGACGGGAGGTGAGACCCAGTACTTC,TRBJ2-5,-,TRBD2,TRBV7-6
CASSLVPGLIRETQYF,TGCGCCAGCAGCTTGGTCCCGGGACTAATACGGGAGACCCAGTACTTC,TRBJ2-5,-,TRBD2,TRBV5-1
CASSDLASYNEQFF,TGTGCCAGCAGTGATCTAGCGTCCTACAATGAGCAGTTCTTC,TRBJ2-1,-,-,TRBV2
CASSQESLVNQPQHF,TGCGCCAGCAGCCAAGAGAGCCTAGTCAATCAGCCCCAGCATTTT,TRBJ1-5,-,-,TRBV4-1
CASSEGSPGNSPLHF,TGCGCCAGCAGTGAGGGGTCCCCAGGGAATTCACCCCTCCACTTT,TRBJ1-6,few,-,TRBV10-1
CASTLGASGDLGNEQFF,TGTGCCAGCACCCTTGGGGCTAGCGGGGACTTGGGTAATGAGCAGTTCTTC,TRBJ2-1,-,TRBD2,TRBV28
CASSSRDRGETQYF,TGTGCCAGCTCAAGTCGGGACAGGGGAGAGACCCAGTACTTC,TRBJ2-5,-,TRBD1,TRBV18
CASSLVSFPGANVLTF,TGCGCCAGCAGCTTGGTTTCGTTTCCTGGGGCCAACGTCCTGACTTTC,TRBJ2-6,-,-,TRBV5-1
CASSTGQTNTEAFF,TGCGCCAGCAGCACGGGACAGACGAACACTGAAGCTTTCTTT,TRBJ1-1,-,TRBD1,TRBV5-1
CASSRTGWTGELFF,TGTGCCAGCAGTCGCACAGGGTGGACCGGGGAGCTGTTTTTT,TRBJ2-2,-,-,TRBV28
CASSSISSGMRRYNEQFF,TGTGCCAGCAGTTCCATTTCAAGCGGGATGAGGAGGTACAATGAGCAGTTCTTC,TRBJ2-1,-,TRBD2,TRBV27
CASSLEAGAAETQYF,TGTGCCAGCAGCTTAGAAGCGGGAGCCGCAGAGACCCAGTACTTC,TRBJ2-5,-,TRBD2,TRBV7-9
CASSLDTNTEAFF,TGTGCCAGCAGCCTCGACACGAACACTGAAGCTTTCTTT,TRBJ1-1,few,-,TRBV5-5
CASSFGTGGTAFF,TGTGCCAGCAGCTTTGGGACAGGGGGAACAGCTTTCTTT,TRBJ1-1,-,TRBD1,TRBV5-5
CASGGWTEAFF,TGTGCCAGTGGGGGCTGGACTGAAGCTTTCTTT,TRBJ1-1,-,-,TRBV28
CSVTPRLTGGGTDTQYF,TGCAGCGTCACCCCTCGATTGACAGGGGGTGGGACAGATACGCAGTATTTT,TRBJ2-3,once,TRBD1,TRBV29-1
CASSVDGLTGPNTEAFF,TGTGCCAGCAGCGTAGATGGTTTGACAGGCCCGAACACTGAAGCTTTCTTT,TRBJ1-1,-,-,TRBV9
CASSFSRQSGGDTEAFF,TGTGCCAGCAGTTTTTCGAGACAGTCCGGGGGTGACACTGAAGCTTTCTTT,TRBJ1-1,-,-,TRBV28
CSARQYTEAFF,TGCAGTGCTAGACAATACACTGAAGCTTTCTTT,TRBJ1-1,-,-,TRBV20-1
CASSIRTGDTEAFF,TGCGCCAGCAGCATCCGGACAGGGGATACTGAAGCTTTCTTT,TRBJ1-1,-,TRBD1,TRBV5-1
CASTGLGSEAFF,TGTGCCAGCACCGGACTCGGATCTGAAGCTTTCTTT,TRBJ1-1,few,-,TRBV2
CASSLYDKEKQFF,TGTGCCAGCAGTTTATATGATAAGGAGAAGCAGTTCTTC,TRBJ2-1,once,-,TRBV28
CASSFRDRENTEAFF,TGTGCCAGCAGTTTCCGGGACAGGGAGAACACTGAAGCTTTCTTT,TRBJ1-1,-,TRBD1,TRBV28
CASSRRQGVGQYF,TGTGCCAGCAGTAGACGACAGGGAGTAGGGCAGTACTTC,TRBJ2-7,few,TRBD1,TRBV6-5
CASSPGQGHFEKLFF,TGTGCCAGCAGCCCTGGACAGGGACATTTCGAAAAACTGTTTTTT,TRBJ1-4,few,TRBD1,TRBV5-8
CASSFGGDYPYEQYF,TGTGCCAGCAGCTTTGGAGGGGACTACCCCTACGAGCAGTACTTC,TRBJ2-7,-,TRBD2,TRBV7-8
CAWNSGAGGTDTQYF,TGTGCCTGGAATTCAGGTGCGGGTGGCACAGATACGCAGTATTTT,TRBJ2-3,-,-,TRBV30
CASSQGTGHYGYTF,TGTGCCAGCAGCCAGGGGACAGGGCATTATGGCTACACCTTC,TRBJ1-2,once,TRBD1,TRBV7-3
CASNPRGQGKTGRKGANEKLFF,TGTGCCAGCAACCCTCGGGGACAGGGGAAGACGGGCCGGAAGGGGGCTAATGAAAAACTGTTTTTT,TRBJ1-4,-,TRBD1,TRBV27
CASSLPLGTNTEAFF,TGTGCCAGCAGCCTCCCATTGGGCACGAACACTGAAGCTTTCTTT,TRBJ1-1,-,-,TRBV5-6
CASSLGDTDTMNTEAFF,TGTGCCAGCAGCTTAGGGGACACGGACACCATGAACACTGAAGCTTTCTTT,TRBJ1-1,-,-,TRBV13
CASSLELAGALEQFF,TGTGCCAGCAGCTTAGAACTAGCGGGAGCACTTGAGCAGTTCTTC,TRBJ2-1,-,TRBD2,TRBV11-2
CASSEYTSGRAYEQYF,TGCGCCAGCAGTGAGTACACTAGCGGGAGAGCCTACGAGCAGTACTTC,TRBJ2-7,-,TRBD2,TRBV10-1
CASSELQWSYNEQFF,TGTGCCAGCAGTGAACTTCAGTGGTCCTACAATGAGCAGTTCTTC,TRBJ2-1,-,-,TRBV25-1
CASRDRGGSPLHF,TGTGCCAGCCGCGACAGGGGAGGTTCACCCCTCCACTTT,TRBJ1-6,-,TRBD1,TRBV2
CASSTHLDSRKAFF,TGTGCCAGCAGCACGCACTTGGACAGCCGGAAAGCTTTCTTT,TRBJ1-1,few,-,TRBV7-9
CASRSWTGRYEQYF,TGTGCCAGCAGATCTTGGACAGGGCGCTACGAGCAGTACTTC,TRBJ2-7,few,TRBD1,TRBV6-1
CATGGAASPAAKNIQYF,TGTGCCACTGGGGGGGCGGCCTCCCCTGCGGCCAAAAACATTCAGTACTTC,TRBJ2-4,-,-,TRBV28
CASSTSAVPGTQYF,TGTGCCAGTAGTACTAGCGCCGTCCCGGGGACGCAGTATTTT,TRBJ2-3,-,-,TRBV19
CASRWGTMREGTDTQYF,TGCGCCAGCAGGTGGGGGACTATGCGGGAAGGTACAGATACGCAGTATTTT,TRBJ2-3,-,TRBD2,TRBV5-1
CASSTTALGYTF,TGTGCCAGTAGTACGACAGCGTTGGGCTACACCTTC,TRBJ1-2,-,-,TRBV19
CASSYGLAGRNEQFF,TGTGCCAGCAGTTACGGCCTAGCGGGAAGGAATGAGCAGTTCTTC,TRBJ2-1,-,TRBD2,TRBV6-5
CAWSAGLAGVGDTQYF,TGTGCCTGGAGTGCAGGACTAGCGGGAGTAGGAGATACGCAGTATTTT,TRBJ2-3,-,TRBD2,TRBV30